Reported below is one TCR beta chain. The repertoire was sequenced with immunoSEQ multiplex PCR; TCRdb's copy has only in-frame clones and lacks some. The table lists over 200,000 clones, about 85% of them singletons. The data are from a study of blood T cell repertoires in COVID-19. Overall study context: Samples taken during acute and convalescent COVID-19 were collected in the United States, Italy and Spain.

The sequencing input was peripheral blood. The sequence was collected from a man between 60 and 75 years old who had recovered from COVID-19.

The CDR3 bases are TGTGCCAGCAGCGTAGTCGGGGGGCTCCCCTACAATGAGCAGTTCTTC. It is translated as CASSVVGGLPYNEQFF. The chain uses TRBV9 and TRBJ2-1, with D maybe TRBD2 (7 bases). The CDR3 is 16 amino acids. Trimming left V 0 bases short and J 2 bases short, with 12 bases between. CDR1 SGDLS and CDR2 YYNGEE come from the germline V gene.